The 9 T cell receptor beta chains in this list originate from one sample, sequenced in a study of OX40 agonist ivuxolimab in advanced cancers. Using immunoSEQ multiplex PCR, the repertoire was profiled, and TCRdb retains in-frame clones only, with some absent. The data show 70,000 or so clones, about 90% seen once. The specimen was CD4+ or CD8+ T cells sorted from blood, collected in a trial of the OX40 agonist ivuxolimab. These receptors were taken from an adult with an advanced solid tumor such as melanoma, head and neck, liver or kidney cancer.

This chain links TRBV6-1 with TRBJ2-7; D unresolved. Germline CDR1 MNHNS, CDR2 SASEGT. The CDR3 sequence is 15 residues long. Trimming removed 7 bases from V and 5 bases from J, with 21 bases in between. This CDR3 reads CASTSYPLSSHEQYF. CDR3 coding DNA: TGTGCCAGCACCTCCTATCCGCTAAGCAGCCACGAGCAGTACTTC.

This chain uses TRBV30 with TRBJ1-1; D is unclear. The V and J ends lost 3 bases and 6 bases respectively, with 5 bases between them. Germline CDR1 GTSNPN, CDR2 SVGIG (reference sequence). This CDR3 has 10 amino acids. The CDR3 here is CAWRRAEAFF. As DNA, the CDR3 is TGTGCCTGGAGGAGGGCTGAAGCTTTCTTT.

This clone was picked up one time. V gene TRBV10-3 combines with J gene TRBJ1-2, with TRBD1 matching over 11 bases. The CDR3 totals 15 residues. Per germline, CDR1 ENHRY and CDR2 SYGVKD. V gave up 3 bases and J gave up 4 bases; unmatched junction bases: 4. The CDR3 coding sequence is TGTGCCATCAGTGACCCCGGGACAGGGGGCTATGGCTACACCTTC. Amino acids: CAISDPGTGGYGYTF.

This rearrangement joins TRBV21-1 to TRBJ1-1; the table names TRBD1, a call not compared with the DNA. TRBV21-1 corresponds to a pseudogene. The CDR3 has 19 amino acids. The CDR3 DNA reads as TGTGCCAGCAGCAAGCAACCGGTTGACTCCGGGACAGGCTCCTCTGAAGCTTTCTTT. This codes for CASSKQPVDSGTGSSEAFF.

The V and J genes are TRBV5-4 and TRBJ1-1; D is unresolved. V shed 0 bases and J shed 1 base, with 4 bases lying between them. Germline assignment: CDR1 SGHNT and CDR2 YYREEE (reference sequence). The CDR3 spans 13 residues. CDR3 coding DNA: TGTGCCAGCAGCTTGGACCGGAACACTGAAGCTTTCTTT. This sequence encodes CASSLDRNTEAFF. Full variable domain (rest looked up from reference TRBV5-4 and TRBJ1-1): ETGVTQSPTHLIKTRGQQVTLRCSSQSGHNTVSWYQQALGQGPQFIFQYYREEENGRGNFPPRFSGLQFPNYSSELNVNALELDDSALYLCASSLDRNTEAFFGQGTRLTVV.

The V gene is TRBV10-3, the J gene TRBJ2-3; 12 nucleotides agree with TRBD1. Looked up from germline, CDR1 is ENHRY and CDR2 is SYGVKD. Trimming removed 3 bases from V and 1 base from J; junction bases left unmatched: 5. The CDR3 has 17 residues. CDR3 sequence: CAISDGTGGSGTDTQYF. For the CDR3, the DNA is TGTGCCATCAGTGACGGGACAGGGGGCTCGGGCACAGATACGCAGTATTTT.

This chain connects TRBV29-1 to TRBJ1-5; D call uncertain. Germline loops: CDR1 SQVTM, CDR2 ANQGSEA. CDR3 length: 16 residues. Trimming pared 3 bases from V and 0 bases from J, leaving 15 bases between. CDR3 DNA sequence: TGCAGCGTTGACGAGAGCAGGATTAATAGCAATCAGCCCCAGCATTTT. This sequence encodes CSVDESRINSNQPQHF.

The chain uses TRBV28 and TRBJ2-7, with unresolved D. This CDR3 has 15 residues. In germline, CDR1 is MDHEN, CDR2 SYDVKM. Trimming cost V 6 bases and J 4 bases, with 19 bases left between them. DNA for the CDR3: TGTGCCAGCAGCTCCACCTGGGCGTCCGGGTACGAGCAGTACTTC. Translating it yields CASSSTWASGYEQYF.

The J gene is TRBJ1-6, the V gene TRBV6-6; D might be TRBD1 (6 bases). Germline-derived CDR1 and CDR2 are MNHNY and SVGAGI (reference sequence). This CDR3 region has 14 residues. V was cut by 2 bases and J by 11 bases, with 13 bases left in between. CDR3 sequence reads: CASSYRAGEAPLHF. In DNA, the CDR3 is TGTGCCAGCAGTTACAGAGCAGGGGAGGCACCCCTCCACTTT.